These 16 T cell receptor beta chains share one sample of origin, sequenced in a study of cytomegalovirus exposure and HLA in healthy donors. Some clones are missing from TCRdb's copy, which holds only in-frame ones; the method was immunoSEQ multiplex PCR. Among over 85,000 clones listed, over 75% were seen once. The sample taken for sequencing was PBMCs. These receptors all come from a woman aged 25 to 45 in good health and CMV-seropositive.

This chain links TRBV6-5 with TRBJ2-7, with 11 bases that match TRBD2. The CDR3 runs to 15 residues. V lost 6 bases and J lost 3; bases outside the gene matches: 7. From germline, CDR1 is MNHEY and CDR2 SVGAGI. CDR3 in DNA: TGTGCCAGCAGAAAGGGGACTAGCGGATTCTACGAGCAGTACTTC. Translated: CASRKGTSGFYEQYF.

CDR3 residues: CARSPGTGEGISPLHF. CDR3 in DNA: TGTGCCAGAAGCCCCGGGACAGGGGAAGGCATTTCACCCCTCCACTTT. The J gene is TRBJ1-6, the V gene TRBV5-3, with TRBD1 matching over 10 bases. TRBV5-3 is designated an ORF whose function remains uncertain. The CDR3 runs to 16 residues. The ends lost 4 bases at V and 9 bases at J; junction bases unmatched: 10.

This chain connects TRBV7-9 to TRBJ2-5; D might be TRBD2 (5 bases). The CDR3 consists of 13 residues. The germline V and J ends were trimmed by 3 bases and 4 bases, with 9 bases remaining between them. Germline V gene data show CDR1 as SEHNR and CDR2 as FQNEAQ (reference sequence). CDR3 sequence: CASSFNGGETQYF. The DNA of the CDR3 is TGTGCCAGCAGCTTCAACGGAGGAGAGACCCAGTACTTC.

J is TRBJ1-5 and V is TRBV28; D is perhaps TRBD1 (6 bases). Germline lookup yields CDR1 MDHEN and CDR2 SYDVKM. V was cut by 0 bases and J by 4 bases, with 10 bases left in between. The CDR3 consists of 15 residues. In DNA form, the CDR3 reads TGTGCCAGCAGTTTATGGCAGGGGATAAATCAGCCCCAGCATTTT. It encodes CASSLWQGINQPQHF.

The CDR3 coding sequence is TGTGCCAGCAGCCCCGGACTAGCGGAAGAGACCCAGTACTTC. Protein product: CASSPGLAEETQYF. This chain joins TRBV5-4 and TRBJ2-5, with 10 positions matching TRBD2. Germline-derived CDR1 and CDR2 are SGHNT and YYREEE (reference sequence). Trimming cost V 4 bases and J 3 bases; bases outside gene matches: 3. The CDR3 is 14 residues long.

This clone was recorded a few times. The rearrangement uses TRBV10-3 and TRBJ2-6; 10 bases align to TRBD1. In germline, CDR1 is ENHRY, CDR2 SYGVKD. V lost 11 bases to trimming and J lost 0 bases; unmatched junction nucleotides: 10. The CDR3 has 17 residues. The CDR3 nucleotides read TGTGCCGCCCAGGCAGACAGGGGGCGCTCTGGGGCCAACGTCCTGACTTTC. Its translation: CAAQADRGRSGANVLTF.

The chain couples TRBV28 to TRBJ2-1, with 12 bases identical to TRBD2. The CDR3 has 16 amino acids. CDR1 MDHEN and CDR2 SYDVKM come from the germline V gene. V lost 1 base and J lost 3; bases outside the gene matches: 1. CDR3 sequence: CASSLSTSGSYNEQFF. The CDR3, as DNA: TGTGCCAGCAGTTTATCGACTAGCGGGAGCTACAATGAGCAGTTCTTC. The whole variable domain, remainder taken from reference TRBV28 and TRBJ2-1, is DVKVTQSSRYLVKRTGEKVFLECVQDMDHENMFWYRQDPGLGLRLIYFSYDVKMKEKGDIPEGYSVSREKKERFSLILESASTNQTSMYLCASSLSTSGSYNEQFFGPGTRLTVL.

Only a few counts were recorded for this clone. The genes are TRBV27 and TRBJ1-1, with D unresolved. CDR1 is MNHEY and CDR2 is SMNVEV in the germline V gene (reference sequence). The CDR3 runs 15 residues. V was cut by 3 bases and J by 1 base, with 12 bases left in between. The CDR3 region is CASSFSGAGNTEAFF. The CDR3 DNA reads TGTGCCAGCAGTTTTTCAGGAGCGGGGAACACTGAAGCTTTCTTT.

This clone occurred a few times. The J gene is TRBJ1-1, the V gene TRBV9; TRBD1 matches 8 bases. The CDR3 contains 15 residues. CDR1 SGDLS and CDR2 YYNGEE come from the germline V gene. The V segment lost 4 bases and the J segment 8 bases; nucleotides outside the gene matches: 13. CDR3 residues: CASSPRIDRDREAFF. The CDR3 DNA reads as TGTGCCAGCAGCCCCCGAATAGACCGGGACAGGGAAGCTTTCTTT.

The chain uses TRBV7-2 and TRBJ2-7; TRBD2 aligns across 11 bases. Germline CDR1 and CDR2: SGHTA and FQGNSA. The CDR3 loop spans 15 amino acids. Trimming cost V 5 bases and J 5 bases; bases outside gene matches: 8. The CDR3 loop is CASSTPTSGSDEQYF. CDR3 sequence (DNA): TGTGCCAGCAGCACGCCAACTAGCGGGAGTGACGAGCAGTACTTC.

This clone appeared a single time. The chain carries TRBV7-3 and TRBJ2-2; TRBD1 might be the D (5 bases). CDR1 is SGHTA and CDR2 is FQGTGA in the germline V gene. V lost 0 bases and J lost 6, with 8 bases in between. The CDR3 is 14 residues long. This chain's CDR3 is CASSLTQGSGELFF. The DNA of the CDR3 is TGTGCCAGCAGCTTAACCCAGGGATCCGGGGAGCTGTTTTTT.

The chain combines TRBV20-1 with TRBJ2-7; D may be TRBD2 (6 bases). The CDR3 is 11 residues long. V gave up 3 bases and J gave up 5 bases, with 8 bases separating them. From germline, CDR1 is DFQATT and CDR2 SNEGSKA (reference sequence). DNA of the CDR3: TGCAGTGCTAGTTCGGGGGACGAGCAGTACTTC. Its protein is CSASSGDEQYF.

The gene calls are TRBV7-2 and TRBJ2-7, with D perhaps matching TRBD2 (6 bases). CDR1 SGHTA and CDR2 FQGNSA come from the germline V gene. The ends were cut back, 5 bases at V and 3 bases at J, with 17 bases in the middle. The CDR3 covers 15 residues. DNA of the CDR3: TGTGCCAGCAGCATTTACCCCTTGCGGGGCTACGAGCAGTACTTC. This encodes CASSIYPLRGYEQYF.

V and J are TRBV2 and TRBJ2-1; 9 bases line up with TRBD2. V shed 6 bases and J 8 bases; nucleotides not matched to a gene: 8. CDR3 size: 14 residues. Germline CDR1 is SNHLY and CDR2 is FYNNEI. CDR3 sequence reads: CASRRGGSSDEQFF. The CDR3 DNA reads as TGTGCCAGCAGGCGGGGGGGCAGTTCGGATGAGCAGTTCTTC.

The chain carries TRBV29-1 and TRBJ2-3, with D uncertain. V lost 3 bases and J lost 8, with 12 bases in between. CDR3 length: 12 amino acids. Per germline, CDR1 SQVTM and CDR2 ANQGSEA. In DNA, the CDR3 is TGCAGCGTTGATCCCTCGCGTGGTACGCAGTATTTT. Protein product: CSVDPSRGTQYF.

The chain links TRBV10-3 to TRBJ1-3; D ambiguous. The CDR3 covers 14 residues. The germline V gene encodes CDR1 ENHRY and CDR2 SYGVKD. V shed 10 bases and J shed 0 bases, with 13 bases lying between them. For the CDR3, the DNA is TGTGCCACCTGTGACCTGAGCTCTGGAAACACCATATATTTT. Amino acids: CATCDLSSGNTIYF.